Listed here are 22 T cell receptor beta chains from one sample, sequenced in a study of technical replicates of blood from a few donors (dated by TCRdb to 2015 to 2018). Receptor amplification or capture employed the immunoSEQ multiplex PCR assay. Entries here come from immuneACCESS through TCRdb and include only in-frame sequences with V and J called. Some clones fail to appear in such tables; in the studies checked, an unresolved V gene covers under half of the shortfall, and the cause of the remainder is unknown. A total of fewer than 90,000 clones appear in this sample, around 97% of them only once. The top ten clones comprise 0.2% to 0.25% of the sample. Sequenced input: T cells isolated from PBMCs. These receptors originate from a human donor in good health.

The CDR3: CASSQIFPGQGSYGYTF. DNA for the CDR3: TGTGCCAGCAGCCAAATCTTTCCGGGACAGGGGAGCTATGGCTACACCTTC. V is TRBV4-2 and J is TRBJ1-2; the match to TRBD1 covers 10 bases. The germline V gene encodes CDR1 LGHNA and CDR2 YNFKEQ. V was pared by 2 bases and J by 4 bases, with 10 bases of the junction left unmatched. This CDR3 contains 17 residues.

This chain uses TRBV4-2 with TRBJ2-1, with 7 bases lining up with TRBD1. V lost 3 bases to trimming and J lost 0 bases; unmatched junction nucleotides: 2. Germline V gene lookup returns CDR1 LGHNA and CDR2 YNFKEQ. This CDR3 is built from 15 residues. The CDR3 spells CASSQGTVSYNEQFF. The CDR3 DNA reads as TGTGCCAGCAGCCAGGGGACAGTCTCCTACAATGAGCAGTTCTTC.

Details on this clone: Germline is not matched at one junction end, which may reflect a read error. The chain recombines TRBV4-1 with TRBJ2-7; TRBD2 matches at 12 bases. The germline V gene encodes CDR1 MGHRA and CDR2 YSYEKL. The CDR3 spans 17 residues. The CDR3, as DNA: TGCGCCAGCAGCCAACCCGCACTAGCGGGAGGAAACAACGAGCAGTGCTTC. It is translated as CASSQPALAGGNNEQCF.

The chain recombines TRBV5-1 with TRBJ1-6, with D tentatively TRBD1 (5 bases). Germline CDR1 and CDR2: SGHRS and YFSETQ. V was clipped by 4 bases and J by 6 bases, with 17 bases between them. CDR3 size: 16 residues. CDR3 sequence (DNA): TGCGCCAGCAGCAAGACAGTCCCCGAGACTAATTCACCCCTCCACTTT. It specifies CASSKTVPETNSPLHF.

This clone occurred a few times. The chain couples TRBV30 to TRBJ1-4; TRBD1 aligns across 8 bases. This CDR3 contains 16 residues. Germline CDR1 GTSNPN, CDR2 SVGIG (reference sequence). V was clipped by 6 bases and J by 5 bases; unmatched bases: 14. Here the CDR3 reads CACLWTGTGKNEKLFF. The CDR3, as DNA: TGTGCCTGCCTCTGGACAGGGACGGGAAAAAATGAAAAACTGTTTTTT.

V gene TRBV7-9 combines with J gene TRBJ2-7; a weak D match, TRBD1 (6 bases). V was trimmed by 3 bases and J by 2 bases, leaving 8 bases between them. Germline V gene lookup returns CDR1 SEHNR and CDR2 FQNEAQ (reference sequence). The CDR3 is 13 residues long. The CDR3 is CASSFRGPYEQYF. CDR3 coding DNA: TGTGCCAGCAGCTTCAGGGGTCCCTACGAGCAGTACTTC.

The CDR3 DNA reads TGTGCCAGCAGCTTTTCGGGGACTGGAAACACCATATATTTT. Its protein is CASSFSGTGNTIYF. This rearrangement joins TRBV5-6 to TRBJ1-3; D unresolved. CDR3 length: 14 residues. V lost 2 bases and J lost 2, with 8 bases in between. Germline V CDR1 and CDR2: SGHDT, YYEEEE.

This rearrangement joins TRBV15 to TRBJ2-5; 10 positions match TRBD2. There are 19 residues in the CDR3. With V trimmed by 0 bases and J by 1 base, 11 bases remained unmatched. In germline, CDR1 is LNHNV, CDR2 YYDKDF (reference sequence). In DNA form, the CDR3 reads TGTGCCACCAGCAGAGATGAGGCTAGCGGGGGCAGGCTCCAAGAGACCCAGTACTTC. Translated, it gives CATSRDEASGGRLQETQYF.

This clone was counted a single time. The chain uses TRBV11-2 and TRBJ2-7; TRBD2 is a possible D gene (5 bases). Trimming left V 5 bases short and J 0 bases short, with 8 bases between. The CDR3 has 13 amino acids. Germline CDR1 and CDR2: SGHAT and FQNNGV. The CDR3 DNA is TGTGCCAGCAGCCTCGGGAACTCCTACGAGCAGTACTTC. The encoded protein is CASSLGNSYEQYF.

The J gene is TRBJ1-2, the V gene TRBV15; 7 bases align to TRBD1. CDR1 is LNHNV, CDR2 YYDKDF, per germline (reference sequence). The length of the CDR3 is 15 residues. J lost 8 bases, V lost 0 bases, and 9 bases had no gene match. Written as DNA, the CDR3 is TGTGCCACCAGCAGAGATTCGGACAGGAGAAGCGGCTACACCTTC. This codes for CATSRDSDRRSGYTF.

The chain employs TRBV7-9 and TRBJ2-7, with a weak D call TRBD1 (6 bases). The ends were cut back, 2 bases at V and 3 bases at J, with 14 bases in the middle. CDR3 length: 15 amino acids. Per germline, CDR1 SEHNR and CDR2 FQNEAQ (reference sequence). The CDR3 DNA reads as TGTGCCAGCAGCTTATCCCCACAGGGCCTCTACGAGCAGTACTTC. This codes for CASSLSPQGLYEQYF. Variable domain in full (rest from reference TRBV7-9 and TRBJ2-7): DTGVSQNPRHKITKRGQNVTFRCDPISEHNRLYWYRQTLGQGPEFLTYFQNEAQLEKSRLLSDRFSAERPKGSFSTLEIQRTEQGDSAMYLCASSLSPQGLYEQYFGPGTRLTVT.

This CDR3 is CATSRDGNTEAFF. In DNA, the CDR3 is TGTGCCACCAGCAGAGACGGTAACACTGAAGCTTTCTTT. The rearrangement joins TRBV15 to TRBJ1-1; D is uncertain. V was cut by 0 bases and J by 2 bases, with 4 bases left in between. Germline V gene sequence: CDR1 LNHNV, CDR2 YYDKDF (reference sequence). The CDR3 length is 13 residues.

J is TRBJ2-2 and V is TRBV7-9; D may be TRBD1 (5 bases). This CDR3 contains 14 residues. Germline V CDR1 and CDR2: SEHNR, FQNEAQ (reference sequence). The V end was cut by 5 bases, the J end by 4 bases, with 11 bases between. The CDR3 spells CASSGQGSTGELFF. The CDR3, as DNA: TGTGCCAGCAGCGGGCAGGGAAGCACCGGGGAGCTGTTTTTT.

CDR3 sequence: CSVRDRGGDQPQHF. The CDR3 nucleotides read TGCAGCGTCCGGGACAGGGGTGGTGATCAGCCCCAGCATTTT. This sequence joins TRBV29-1 and TRBJ1-5; 10 nucleotides align to TRBD1. V shed 6 bases, J shed 5 bases, and the junction held 7 bases outside the gene matches. Germline values: CDR1 SQVTM, CDR2 ANQGSEA. The CDR3 is 14 residues long. Together with reference TRBV29-1 and TRBJ1-5, the CDR3 gives the full variable domain: SAVISQKPSRDICQRGTSLTIQCQVDSQVTMMFWYRQQPGQSLTLIATANQGSEATYESGFVIDKFPISRPNLTFSTLTVSNMSPEDSSIYLCSVRDRGGDQPQHFGDGTRLSIL.

This chain links TRBV7-9 with TRBJ2-1, with D hard to call. The CDR3 is 13 amino acids. Trimming stripped 5 bases from V and 2 bases from J, with 7 bases between. Germline assignment: CDR1 SEHNR and CDR2 FQNEAQ (reference sequence). CDR3 in DNA: TGTGCCAGCAGCCGATCAGCCTACAATGAGCAGTTCTTC. Protein: CASSRSAYNEQFF.

V is TRBV5-1 and J is TRBJ2-3; 11 nucleotides match TRBD2. The V gene end was trimmed by 3 bases and the J gene end by 2 bases; junction bases not matched to a gene: 8. Germline V gene sequence: CDR1 SGHRS, CDR2 YFSETQ. The CDR3 covers 17 residues. CDR3 amino acids: CASSSLLLAGATDTQYF. CDR3 sequence (DNA): TGCGCCAGCAGCTCCCTCTTACTAGCGGGAGCCACAGATACGCAGTATTTT.

The chain has TRBV19 and TRBJ2-7, with 11 bases matching TRBD2. Trimming at V came to 5 bases and at J to 5 bases, leaving 5 bases not matched to a gene. CDR1 and CDR2 from the germline V gene are LNHDA and SQIVND (reference sequence). This CDR3 spans 14 amino acids. The CDR3 sequence is CASSHSGRANEQYF. The CDR3 DNA reads as TGTGCCAGTAGTCATAGCGGGAGGGCCAACGAGCAGTACTTC.

The chain joins TRBV11-3 to TRBJ1-2; perhaps TRBD1 as D (6 bases). V lost 5 bases, J lost 5 bases, and 21 bases lay in between. Germline-derived CDR1 and CDR2 are SGHNT and YENEEA. This CDR3 has 16 amino acids. This CDR3 is CASSPTKQGTGYGYTF. The CDR3 region has the DNA TGTGCCAGCAGCCCGACGAAACAGGGAACGGGATATGGCTACACCTTC.

The DNA for the CDR3 is TGCGCCAGCAGCCAAGACGGGTATACGCAGTATTTT. Translation gives CASSQDGYTQYF. V gene TRBV4-1 combines with J gene TRBJ2-3; the D is unclear. The V end lost 0 bases, the J end lost 7 bases, and 5 bases lay between the germline ends. Germline V gives CDR1 MGHRA, CDR2 YSYEKL. CDR3 length equals 12 residues.

V is TRBV28 and J is TRBJ1-1, with D possibly TRBD1 on 6 matching bases. V lost 5 bases and J 4 bases, leaving 14 bases between the germline ends. CDR1 and CDR2 (germline): MDHEN, SYDVKM. The CDR3 is 14 amino acids. CDR3 sequence: CASSPDRQATEAFF. CDR3 in DNA: TGTGCCAGCAGTCCCGACAGACAGGCCACTGAAGCTTTCTTT.

The CDR3 DNA follows: TGTGCCACAGGGGATTGGAACACCATATATTTT. It is translated as CATGDWNTIYF. The genes are TRBV19 and TRBJ1-3; tentative D call: TRBD1 (6 bases). V lost 10 bases and J lost 7, with 11 bases in between. CDR3 length: 11 amino acids. Per germline, CDR1 LNHDA and CDR2 SQIVND (reference sequence).

The rearrangement uses TRBV5-1 and TRBJ2-2, with 7 bases lining up with TRBD2. In germline, CDR1 is SGHRS, CDR2 YFSETQ. The CDR3 length is 16 residues. Trimming at V came to 2 bases and at J to 2 bases, leaving 6 bases not matched to a gene. CDR3 coding DNA: TGCGCCAGCAGCTTACTTCTAGCGGTCAACACCGGGGAGCTGTTTTTT. Translation gives CASSLLLAVNTGELFF. The variable domain in full, with the rest retrieved from reference TRBV5-1 and TRBJ2-2, is KAGVTQTPRYLIKTRGQQVTLSCSPISGHRSVSWYQQTPGQGLQFLFEYFSETQRNKGNFPGRFSGRQFSNSRSEMNVSTLELGDSALYLCASSLLLAVNTGELFFGEGSRLTVL.